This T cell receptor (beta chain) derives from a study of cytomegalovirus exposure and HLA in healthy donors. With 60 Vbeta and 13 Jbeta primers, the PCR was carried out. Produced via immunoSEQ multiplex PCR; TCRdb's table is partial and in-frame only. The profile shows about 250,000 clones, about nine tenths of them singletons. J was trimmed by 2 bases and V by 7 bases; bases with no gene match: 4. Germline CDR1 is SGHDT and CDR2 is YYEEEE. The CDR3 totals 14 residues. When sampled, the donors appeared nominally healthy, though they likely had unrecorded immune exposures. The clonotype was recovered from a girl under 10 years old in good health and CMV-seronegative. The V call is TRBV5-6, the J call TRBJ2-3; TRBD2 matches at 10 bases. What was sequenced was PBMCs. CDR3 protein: CASVLAGITDTQYF. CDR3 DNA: TGTGCCAGCGTACTAGCGGGGATCACAGATACGCAGTATTTT.